The 8 T cell receptor beta chains presented below share a single source sample, sequenced in a study of CD8+CD57+ T cells in acquired aplastic anemia. Patients selected for sequencing had displayed CD8+CD57+ cell expansion by flow cytometry. Template material for TCR beta VDJ and CDR3 profiling consisted of genomic DNA. Each CDR3 protein is one row after TCRdb ran MiXCR on the reads. The top ten clones hold roughly 2% of a sample with under 200,000 distinct CDR3 sequences, roughly half of them seen once. Sequenced: sorted CD4+, CD8+, or CD8+CD57+ T cells (not recorded which) from PBMCs. Every receptor here comes from a human donor with aplastic anemia.

The sample holds a few counts of this clonotype. The chain couples TRBV2 to TRBJ1-1; D call uncertain. V was clipped by 9 bases and J by 2 bases, with 13 bases between them. CDR1 is SNHLY and CDR2 is FYNNEI in the germline V gene. This CDR3 spans 13 amino acids. The CDR3 sequence: CASTEGINTEAFF. DNA for the CDR3: TGTGCCAGTACGGAGGGAATTAACACTGAAGCTTTCTTT.

The chain links TRBV7-2 to TRBJ2-7; 9 bases are shared with TRBD1. The germline V gene has CDR1 SGHTA and CDR2 FQGNSA. The ends lost 11 bases at V and 7 bases at J; junction bases unmatched: 15. The CDR3 extends over 14 amino acids. CDR3 DNA sequence: TGTGCCTGTACGGGACAGGGTCGCACCGGGGAGCAGTACTTC. Translating gives CACTGQGRTGEQYF.

This sequence joins TRBV29-1 and TRBJ2-5; 7 bases line up with TRBD1. The ends lost 6 bases at V and 4 bases at J; junction bases unmatched: 8. Per the germline V gene, CDR1 is SQVTM and CDR2 is ANQGSEA. The CDR3 is made up of 13 amino acids. This CDR3 reads CSVRQGMGETQYF. In DNA, the CDR3 is TGCAGCGTCCGACAGGGTATGGGAGAGACCCAGTACTTC.

V usage is TRBV18 and J usage is TRBJ1-3, with D hard to call. Germline V gene sequence: CDR1 KGHSH, CDR2 LQKENI. V was pared by 6 bases and J by 2 bases, with 14 bases between. This CDR3 region has 15 residues. The CDR3 here is CASSQGSTPGNTIYF. The CDR3 nucleotides read TGTGCCAGCTCCCAAGGGTCCACCCCTGGAAACACCATATATTTT. The entire variable domain, with the rest obtained from reference TRBV18 and TRBJ1-3, is as follows: NAGVMQNPRHLVRRRGQEARLRCSPMKGHSHVYWYRQLPEEGLKFMVYLQKENIIDESGMPKERFSAEFPKEGPSILRIQQVVRGDSAAYFCASSQGSTPGNTIYFGEGSWLTVV.

This clonotype has a count of ten or more. The genes are TRBV9 and TRBJ2-2; D is possibly TRBD1 (5 bases). This CDR3 has 14 amino acids. Germline CDR1 and CDR2: SGDLS and YYNGEE. V was cut by 4 bases and J by 4 bases, with 11 bases left in between. CDR3 residues: CASSPQTVTGELFF. CDR3 coding DNA: TGTGCCAGCAGCCCCCAGACAGTCACCGGGGAGCTGTTTTTT.

This clonotype was counted a single time. The chain has TRBV20-1 and TRBJ2-3; 11 bases line up with TRBD2. The CDR3 spans 16 residues. Per germline, CDR1 DFQATT and CDR2 SNEGSKA (reference sequence). V shed 4 bases, J shed 5 bases, and the junction held 11 bases outside the gene matches. The CDR3 nucleotides read TGCAGTGCTACGGGCACCATAGCGGGAGGGGGAGATACGCAGTATTTT. This translates into CSATGTIAGGGDTQYF.

As concerns this clonotype: Being one base from a much bigger clone, this may be a read error. The chain has TRBV6-5 and TRBJ2-7; D possibly corresponds to TRBD1 (5 bases). V was trimmed by 5 bases and J by 4 bases, leaving 15 bases between them. The CDR3 totals 14 residues. Germline V gene sequence: CDR1 MNHEY, CDR2 SVGAGI. The CDR3 loop is CASSGSTEEYEQYF. The CDR3 DNA follows: TGTGCCAGCAGTGGCTCGACAGAGGAATACGAGCAGTACTTC.

This clonotype showed up many times. The chain links TRBV6-6 to TRBJ2-7; TRBD1 aligns across 8 bases. The germline gives CDR1 MNHNY, CDR2 SVGAGI (reference sequence). CDR3 length: 16 amino acids. J lost 5 bases, V lost 4 bases, and 13 bases had no gene match. The chain's CDR3 is CASSSTTLDRGHEQYF. CDR3 DNA: TGTGCCAGCAGTTCTACGACCCTTGACAGGGGCCACGAGCAGTACTTC.